This is a list of T cell receptor beta chains from one sample in a study of shared T cell receptors in the human thymus. The assay was immunoSEQ multiplex PCR, and TCRdb's table has in-frame clones only and misses some. This table holds 640,000 or so clones, around 87% found once. The sample also formed part of further work on human thymus T cells.

Sequences were obtained from thymocytes. Receptors were obtained from a boy under two years old with a congenital heart defect. Both conserved end residues are part of each CDR3. Each record gives: clone size, V gene, CDR3 protein. The listing skips clone size in some rows; elsewhere it reads once, few, many or a size class.

>-|TRBV28
CASSPRGKTEAFF
>-|TRBV5-1
CASSLESNETGPNTEAFF
>-|TRBV4-3
CASSQGRPSGNTIYF
>-|TRBV30
CAWSERTGWTGELFF
>-|TRBV4-1
CASSQELAGAYNEQFF
>-|TRBV7-2
CASSLAVAGAEQFF
>few|TRBV11-2
CASSPRTGMDSGNTIYF
>-|TRBV15
CATSRVPGKYQPQHF
>once|TRBV11-2
CASSFTGTRSYEQYF
>once|TRBV5-6
CASSLSTSGSQETQYF
>-|TRBV19
CASSIGVAGEDEQYF
>-|TRBV27
CASSLIAFTDTQYF
>-|TRBV6-5
CASSYRQTGSYGYTF
>-|TRBV28
CASTGDPAYEQYF
>-|TRBV9
CASSVGALANTGELFF
>-|TRBV7-2
CASSSTGGAAGELFF
>-|TRBV28
CASRGGTGRKNEKLFF
>-|TRBV27
CASSSRGAWAYEQYF
>-|TRBV9
CASSISGEVLVDTGELFF
>-|TRBV5-8
CASSSPGQYNEQFF
>-|TRBV4-1
CASSQERQGRAYEQYF
>-|TRBV28
CASSNQGTSGQETQYF
>-|TRBV28
CASRGGRGPLQETQYF
>-|TRBV7-8
CASSFRLERNEQFF
>-|TRBV4-1
CASSQDWKGANSPLHF
>-|TRBV28
CASSPIAGDSNQPQHF
>once|TRBV5-1
CASSLKLERGNEQFF
>-|TRBV10-2
CASSTNRGYNSPLHF
>-|TRBV28
CASRPGQGSGNTIYF
>-|TRBV11-2
CASRKPPSGAPDTQYF